Listed here is a single T cell receptor (beta chain). The record originates from a study of blood T cell repertoires in COVID-19. Study at large: Specimens from acute and convalescent COVID-19 originated in the United States, Italy and Spain. T cells, B-cell-depleted T cells, or PBMCs supplied cDNA or gDNA.

Original methodology: It was from reference gene primer amplification that nucleated cell counts were estimated. Measured with immunoSEQ multiplex PCR; TCRdb has only the in-frame clones, and not every one. The V and J calls and clone size were taken over from that table, and D and trimming were inferred from the DNA. The sample yields roughly 56,000 clones, more than 90% seen once. CDR3 length: 12 amino acids. The V end was cut by 7 bases, the J end by 6 bases, with 9 bases between. Germline CDR1 and CDR2: SNHLY and FYNNEI. The J gene is TRBJ2-2, the V gene TRBV2, with D perhaps matching TRBD1 (5 bases). Input material: peripheral blood. The TCR was taken from a man aged 50 to 59 with active COVID-19. The CDR3 loop is CASTPQAGELFF. The CDR3 coding sequence is TGTGCCAGCACCCCACAGGCCGGGGAGCTGTTTTTT.